What follows are 18 T cell receptor beta chains derived from one specimen sequenced in a study of shared clonotypes between healthy human individuals. The assay was immunoSEQ multiplex PCR, and TCRdb's table has in-frame clones only and misses some. The sample lists hundreds of thousands of clones, almost 97% occurring once. Sample: naive CD4+ T cells sorted from blood. The subset was: CD45RA+ positively selected. The receptors derive from a woman between 25 and 40 years old in good health.

In regard to this clone: Distinct nucleotide sequences in the sample also encode this CDR3. The genes are TRBV27 and TRBJ1-5, with D possibly being TRBD1 (5 bases). The CDR3 runs to 13 residues. Germline loops: CDR1 MNHEY, CDR2 SMNVEV (reference sequence). V was clipped by 3 bases and J by 2 bases, with 5 bases between them. CDR3 sequence (DNA): TGTGCCAGCAGTTTGACAGGCAATCAGCCCCAGCATTTT. The encoded protein is CASSLTGNQPQHF.

The chain employs TRBV5-5 and TRBJ2-7; D is possibly TRBD2 (8 bases). The V end was cut by 3 bases, the J end by 6 bases, with 16 bases between. Germline-derived CDR1 and CDR2 are SGHKS and YYEKEE (reference sequence). The CDR3 covers 14 residues. The CDR3 protein is CASSSGLGGLEQYF. The DNA of the CDR3 is TGTGCCAGCAGCTCGGGACTAGGGGGCCTCGAGCAGTACTTC.

V gene TRBV14 combines with J gene TRBJ1-2, with D unclear. Germline values: CDR1 SGHDN, CDR2 FVKESK. There are 13 residues in the CDR3. V gave up 2 bases and J gave up 1 base, with 5 bases separating them. The DNA for the CDR3 is TGTGCCAGCAGCCAATCGATTAACTATGGCTACACCTTC. Amino acid sequence: CASSQSINYGYTF.

The rearrangement links TRBV28 to TRBJ1-1; D is uncertain. The germline gives CDR1 MDHEN, CDR2 SYDVKM. V lost 2 bases, J lost 1 base, and 5 bases lay in between. CDR3 length equals 13 residues. This CDR3 reads CASSLQPNTEAFF. The DNA of the CDR3 is TGTGCCAGCAGTTTACAGCCGAACACTGAAGCTTTCTTT.

The chain employs TRBV19 and TRBJ1-4; perhaps TRBD1 as D (5 bases). The CDR3 extends over 15 amino acids. Germline assignment: CDR1 LNHDA and CDR2 SQIVND (reference sequence). V shed 7 bases and J shed 4 bases, with 16 bases lying between them. CDR3 in amino acids: CASTPQGRINEKLFF. The CDR3 nucleotides read TGTGCCAGTACCCCCCAGGGCAGGATTAATGAAAAACTGTTTTTT.

J is TRBJ1-2 and V is TRBV28; maybe TRBD1 (5 bases). The CDR3 totals 12 residues. CDR1 is MDHEN, CDR2 SYDVKM, per germline. Trimming took off 6 bases at V and 8 bases at J, with 13 bases between the two ends. The CDR3 loop is CASRAGTEGYTF. DNA of the CDR3: TGTGCCAGCAGGGCCGGGACGGAAGGCTACACCTTC.

The rearrangement uses TRBV7-2 and TRBJ2-1; D gene uncertain. There are 13 residues in the CDR3. From germline, CDR1 is SGHTA and CDR2 FQGNSA. V was pared by 5 bases and J by 5 bases, with 10 bases between. The CDR3 DNA sequence: TGTGCCAGCAGCCAGACAAGAGACAATGAGCAGTTCTTC. Translating gives CASSQTRDNEQFF.

The V call is TRBV2, the J call TRBJ2-7; D is unclear. Germline CDR1 SNHLY, CDR2 FYNNEI. There are 12 residues in the CDR3. V gave up 5 bases and J gave up 0 bases, with 5 bases separating them. The chain's CDR3 is CASSTDSYEQYF. The CDR3 DNA is TGTGCCAGCAGTACCGACTCCTACGAGCAGTACTTC.

This clone was counted between two and nine times. The CDR3 DNA follows: TGTGCCAGCAGCTTACAGGGGTATGGCTACACCTTC. Its protein product is CASSLQGYGYTF. The rearrangement uses TRBV7-6 and TRBJ1-2, with D perhaps TRBD1 (6 bases). The germline CDR1 and CDR2 sequences are SGHVS and FNYEAQ. The CDR3 is 12 amino acids. V lost 2 bases and J lost 5, with 6 bases in between.

This chain connects TRBV7-2 to TRBJ2-1, with unresolved D. The CDR3 has 13 amino acids. Germline CDR1 reads SGHTA; CDR2 reads FQGNSA. With 1 base removed from V and 4 bases from J, the gap between germline ends came to 5 bases. The CDR3 coding sequence is TGTGCCAGCAGCTTAGAAGCTTACAATGAGCAGTTCTTC. As protein: CASSLEAYNEQFF. The full variable domain, with the rest looked up from reference TRBV7-2 and TRBJ2-1, is GAGVSQSPSNKVTEKGKDVELRCDPISGHTALYWYRQSLGQGLEFLIYFQGNSAPDKSGLPSDRFSAERTGGSVSTLTIQRTQQEDSAVYLCASSLEAYNEQFFGPGTRLTVL.

The CDR3 DNA reads as TGTGCCAGCAGCGTAGCTTCCAGCACAGATACGCAGTATTTT. Its protein product is CASSVASSTDTQYF. The chain is built from TRBV9 and TRBJ2-3; D is unresolved. Per the germline V gene, CDR1 is SGDLS and CDR2 is YYNGEE. Between the trimmed V and J ends, which lost 0 bases and 0 bases, there was a span of 5 bases. The CDR3 loop spans 14 amino acids.

This clone was detected a few times. The rearrangement joins TRBV18 to TRBJ2-7; 8 positions match TRBD2. The CDR3 extends over 18 amino acids. CDR1 and CDR2 (germline): KGHSH, LQKENI. V trimming: 3 bases; J trimming: 4 bases; junction bases outside the gene matches: 17. The CDR3 reads CASSPPPGGTKGGYEQYF. The CDR3 DNA reads TGTGCCAGCTCACCCCCTCCGGGGGGGACCAAAGGGGGTTACGAGCAGTACTTC.

The chain combines TRBV7-5 with TRBJ1-4; the tabulated D call, TRBD1, remains unverified against the DNA. TRBV7-5 is labeled a pseudogene. The CDR3 length is 14 residues. CDR3 DNA: TGTGTCAGAAGCACCCGACAGGGGAAGGAAAAACTGTTTTTT. It is translated as CVRSTRQGKEKLFF.

The chain is built from TRBV5-1 and TRBJ1-5; 8 bases agree with TRBD1. V dropped 6 bases and J dropped 6; count of bases not matched to a gene: 14. Germline-derived CDR1 and CDR2 are SGHRS and YFSETQ. The CDR3 runs to 16 residues. The CDR3, as DNA: TGCGCCAGCAACTGGAAATGTGACAGGGGCCGTCAGCCCCAGCATTTT. Amino acids: CASNWKCDRGRQPQHF. The full variable domain, its missing parts supplied by reference TRBV5-1 and TRBJ1-5, is KAGVTQTPRYLIKTRGQQVTLSCSPISGHRSVSWYQQTPGQGLQFLFEYFSETQRNKGNFPGRFSGRQFSNSRSEMNVSTLELGDSALYLCASNWKCDRGRQPQHFGDGTRLSIL.

This sequence joins TRBV27 and TRBJ2-6, with a tentative D call TRBD2 (6 bases). This CDR3 has 14 residues. The V end lost 6 bases, the J end lost 4 bases, and 10 bases lay between the germline ends. The V gene's germline CDR1 is MNHEY and CDR2 SMNVEV (reference sequence). The CDR3: CASSDGSGANVLTF. The DNA for the CDR3 is TGTGCCAGCAGCGACGGGAGCGGGGCCAACGTCCTGACTTTC.

The rearrangement joins TRBV19 to TRBJ2-7; TRBD1 is a possible D gene (6 bases). V lost 8 bases, J lost 0 bases, and 17 bases lay in between. CDR3 size: 15 residues. Germline V CDR1 and CDR2: LNHDA, SQIVND (reference sequence). The CDR3 region has the DNA TGTGCCAGTGCCCCCCGAAGGGGGAGCTCCTACGAGCAGTACTTC. This encodes CASAPRRGSSYEQYF.

Notes on this clone: This specimen includes other DNA sequences encoding the same CDR3. J is TRBJ1-1 and V is TRBV18; possible D gene TRBD1, 6 bases. This CDR3 is built from 14 residues. V dropped 3 bases and J dropped 1 base, with 9 bases sitting between them. Germline values: CDR1 KGHSH, CDR2 LQKENI. The DNA of the CDR3 is TGTGCCAGCTCACCCGGGACATCGAACACTGAAGCTTTCTTT. It translates to CASSPGTSNTEAFF.

This chain connects TRBV7-9 to TRBJ1-1; D unclear. The CDR3 runs 14 residues. Germline CDR1 is SEHNR and CDR2 is FQNEAQ (reference sequence). V dropped 4 bases and J dropped 7 bases, with 16 bases sitting between them. In DNA form, the CDR3 reads TGTGCCAGCAGCTCGACCGATGGACCGGGTGAAGCTTTCTTT. This codes for CASSSTDGPGEAFF.